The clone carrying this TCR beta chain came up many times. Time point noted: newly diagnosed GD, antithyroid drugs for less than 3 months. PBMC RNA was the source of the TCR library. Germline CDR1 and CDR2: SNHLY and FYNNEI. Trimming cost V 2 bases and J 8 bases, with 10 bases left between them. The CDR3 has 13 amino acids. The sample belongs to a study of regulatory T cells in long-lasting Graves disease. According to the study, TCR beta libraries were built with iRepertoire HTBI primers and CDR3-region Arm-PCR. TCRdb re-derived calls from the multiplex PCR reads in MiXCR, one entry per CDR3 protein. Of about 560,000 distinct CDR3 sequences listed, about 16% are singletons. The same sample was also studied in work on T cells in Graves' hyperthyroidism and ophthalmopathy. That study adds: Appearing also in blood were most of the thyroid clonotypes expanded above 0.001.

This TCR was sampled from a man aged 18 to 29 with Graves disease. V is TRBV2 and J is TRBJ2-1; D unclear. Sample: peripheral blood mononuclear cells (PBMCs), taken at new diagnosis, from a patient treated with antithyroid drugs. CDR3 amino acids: CASSELDADEQFF. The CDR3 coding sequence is TGTGCCAGCAGTGAATTAGACGCGGATGAGCAGTTCTTC.